The 2 T cell receptor beta chains in this list originate from one sample, sequenced in a study of tumor-infiltrating lymphocytes in primary liver carcinoma. Total RNA amounting to roughly 450 ng was the source from which TCR beta cDNA was made with a constant-region primer. Three nested multiplex PCR rounds, a slightly modified ARM-PCR method, built the TCR beta libraries. Amplification in the first two PCR rounds was performed using TRBV1-TRBV30 forward primers and a C-beta reverse primer for approximately 10 cycles each. TCRdb processed the multiplex PCR reads anew with MiXCR; each CDR3 protein has one entry. The profile shows fewer than 350,000 distinct CDR3 sequences, roughly two thirds of them singletons. Germline DNA was also extracted, and blood RNA derived from unsorted whole blood. The sample taken for sequencing was peripheral blood. The receptor source for this set is a man aged 35-49 years with primary liver carcinoma and hepatitis B virus infection.

The chain is built from TRBV11-2 and TRBJ2-1; 11 bases align to TRBD2. Losses at the gene ends were 4 bases for V and 9 bases for J; bases not matched to a gene: 8. The CDR3 is 15 amino acids. Per germline, CDR1 SGHAT and CDR2 FQNNGV. CDR3 DNA sequence: TGTGCCAGCAGCTCGGCAGGGCTAGCGGGAGGTGAGCAGTTCTTC. As protein: CASSSAGLAGGEQFF.

Remarks on this clonotype: One base away lies a much larger clone, so this may be a sequencing read error. This chain connects TRBV12-3 or TRBV12-4 to TRBJ2-5; 14 nucleotides align to TRBD2. Trimming removed 3 bases from V and 7 bases from J; junction bases left unmatched: 7. The CDR3 extends over 16 amino acids. The CDR3 nucleotides are TGTGCCAGCAGTTTTGGGGGACTAGCGGGAGTAGGGACCCAGTACTTC. This codes for CASSFGGLAGVGTQYF.